The sample holds one count of the clone carrying this T cell receptor beta chain. Its antigen is not identified. These data belong to a study of brain T cells in children with intractable seizures. Study-level points and caveats: Pre-surgery blood may have been undersampled, hiding some clones. Patients' HCMV serostatus was unknown; virus specificity rests on CDR3 similarity alone.

Sequencing was limited to surgery cases with top T cell transcript signatures in brain tissue. Before surgery, patients took at least one anti-epileptic drug. CDR3 length: 13 residues. Sequenced by immunoSEQ multiplex PCR; TCRdb stores in-frame clones only, minus some. This repertoire shows fewer than 85,000 clones, under 95% found once; its top ten account for 1.5%. This TCR was recovered from a boy younger than two with tuberous sclerosis and intractable seizures. This specimen consisted of peripheral blood, obtained at surgery. This chain connects TRBV12-2 to TRBJ2-7; the DNA was not used to check the table's D call, TRBD1. TRBV12-2 is listed as a pseudogene. The CDR3 nucleotides read TGTGCAAGTCGCTTATACAGGGTTAACGAGCAGTACTTC. It is translated as CASRLYRVNEQYF.